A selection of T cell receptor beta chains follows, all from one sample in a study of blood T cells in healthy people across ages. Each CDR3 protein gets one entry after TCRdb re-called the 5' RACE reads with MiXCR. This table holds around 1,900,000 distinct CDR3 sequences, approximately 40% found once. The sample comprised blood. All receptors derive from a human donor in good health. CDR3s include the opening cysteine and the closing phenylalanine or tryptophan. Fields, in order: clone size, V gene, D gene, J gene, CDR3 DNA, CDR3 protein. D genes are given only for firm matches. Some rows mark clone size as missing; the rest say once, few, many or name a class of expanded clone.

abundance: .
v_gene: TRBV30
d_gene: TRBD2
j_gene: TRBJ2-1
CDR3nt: TGTGCCTGGGCCGGGGGGAATGAGCAGTTCTTC
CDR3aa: CAWAGGNEQFF

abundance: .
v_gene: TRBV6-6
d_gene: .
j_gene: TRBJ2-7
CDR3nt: TGTGCCAGCAGTTACGGAGCCCCTTGGGACGAGCAGTACTTC
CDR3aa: CASSYGAPWDEQYF

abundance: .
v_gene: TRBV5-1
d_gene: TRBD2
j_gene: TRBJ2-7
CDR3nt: TGCGCCAGCAGCTTGGCCGCGTATAGCGGGGGGAGCTCCTGCGAGCAGTACTTC
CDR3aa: CASSLAAYSGGSSCEQYF

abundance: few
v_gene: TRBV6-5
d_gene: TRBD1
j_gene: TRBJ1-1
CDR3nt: TGTGCCAGCAAGGACAGGGGGCAAACTGAAGCTTTCTTT
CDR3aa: CASKDRGQTEAFF

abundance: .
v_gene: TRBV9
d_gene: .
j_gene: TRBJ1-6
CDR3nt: TGTGCCAGCAGCGTAACATTGGACTATAATTCACCCCTCCACTTT
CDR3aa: CASSVTLDYNSPLHF

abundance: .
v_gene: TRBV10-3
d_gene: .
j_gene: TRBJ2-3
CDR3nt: TGTGCCTCAGCCGAGACAGAAGCAGATACGCAGTATTTT
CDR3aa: CASAETEADTQYF

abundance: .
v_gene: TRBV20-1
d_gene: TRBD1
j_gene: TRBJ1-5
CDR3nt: TGCAGTGCTAGCGGACAGGCTAATCAGCCCCAGCATTTT
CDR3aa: CSASGQANQPQHF

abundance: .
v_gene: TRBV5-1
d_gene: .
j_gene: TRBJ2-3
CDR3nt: TGCGCCAGCAGCTTGCGAGCGGGCTTCACAGATACGCAGTATTTT
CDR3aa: CASSLRAGFTDTQYF

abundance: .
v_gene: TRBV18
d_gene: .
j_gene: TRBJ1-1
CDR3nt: TGTGCCAGCTCACCTTTATCGACCGCGAACACTGAAGCTTTCTTT
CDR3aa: CASSPLSTANTEAFF

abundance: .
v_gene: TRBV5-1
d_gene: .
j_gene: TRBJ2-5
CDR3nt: TGCGCCAGCAGCTTGCAAAAGGGACATCTCCAAGAGACCCAGTACTTC
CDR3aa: CASSLQKGHLQETQYF

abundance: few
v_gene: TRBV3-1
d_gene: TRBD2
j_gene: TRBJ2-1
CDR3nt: TGTGCCAGCAGCCCTAGCGGGGCGAAGGTCAATGAGCAGTTCTTC
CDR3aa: CASSPSGAKVNEQFF